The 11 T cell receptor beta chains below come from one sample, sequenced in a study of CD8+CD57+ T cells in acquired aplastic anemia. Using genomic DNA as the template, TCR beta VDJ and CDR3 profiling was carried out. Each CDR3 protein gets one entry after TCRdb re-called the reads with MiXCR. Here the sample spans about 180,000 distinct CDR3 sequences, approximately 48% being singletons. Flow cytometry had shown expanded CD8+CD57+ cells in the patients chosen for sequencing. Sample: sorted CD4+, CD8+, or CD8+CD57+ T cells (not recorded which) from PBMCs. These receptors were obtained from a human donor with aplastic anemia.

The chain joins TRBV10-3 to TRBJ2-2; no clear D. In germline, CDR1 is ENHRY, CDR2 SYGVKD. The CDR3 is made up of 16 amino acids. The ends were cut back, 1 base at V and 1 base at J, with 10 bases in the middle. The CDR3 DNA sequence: TGTGCCATCAGTGAGTTTGTCGAGGAGAACACCGGGGAGCTGTTTTTT. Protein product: CAISEFVEENTGELFF.

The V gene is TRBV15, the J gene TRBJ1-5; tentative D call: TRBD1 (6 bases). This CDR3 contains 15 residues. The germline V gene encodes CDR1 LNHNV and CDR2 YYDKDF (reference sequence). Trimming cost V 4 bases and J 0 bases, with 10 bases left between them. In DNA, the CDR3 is TGTGCCACCAGCAAGAGCAGGGGTAGCAATCAGCCCCAGCATTTT. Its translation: CATSKSRGSNQPQHF.

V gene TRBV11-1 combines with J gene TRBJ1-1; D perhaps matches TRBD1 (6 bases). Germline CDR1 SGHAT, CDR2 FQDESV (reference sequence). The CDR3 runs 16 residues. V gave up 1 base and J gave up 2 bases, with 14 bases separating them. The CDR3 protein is CASSLGEGVGNTEAFF. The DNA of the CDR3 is TGTGCCAGCAGCTTAGGTGAGGGGGTGGGTAACACTGAAGCTTTCTTT. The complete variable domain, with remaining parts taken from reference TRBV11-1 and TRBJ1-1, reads EAEVAQSPRYKITEKSQAVAFWCDPISGHATLYWYRQILGQGPELLVQFQDESVVDDSQLPKDRFSAERLKGVDSTLKIQPAELGDSAMYLCASSLGEGVGNTEAFFGQGTRLTVV.

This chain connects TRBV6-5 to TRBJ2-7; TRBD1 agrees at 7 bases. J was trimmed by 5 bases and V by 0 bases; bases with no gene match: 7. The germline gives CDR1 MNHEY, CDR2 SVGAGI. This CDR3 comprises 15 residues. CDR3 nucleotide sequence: TGTGCCAGCAGTTACTCGGTGACAGGGATCGACGAGCAGTACTTC. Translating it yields CASSYSVTGIDEQYF.

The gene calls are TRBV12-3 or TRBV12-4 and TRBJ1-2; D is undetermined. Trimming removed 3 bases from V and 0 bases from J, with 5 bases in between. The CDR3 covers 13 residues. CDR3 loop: CASSFGANYGYTF. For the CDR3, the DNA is TGTGCCAGCAGTTTCGGTGCTAACTATGGCTACACCTTC.

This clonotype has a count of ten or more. CDR3 residues: CAISELGTGKALTF. The CDR3 DNA follows: TGTGCCATCAGTGAGCTAGGGACAGGTAAGGCCCTGACTTTC. V usage is TRBV10-3 and J usage is TRBJ2-6; 8 bases align to TRBD1. CDR1 is ENHRY, CDR2 SYGVKD, per germline. Trimming took 2 bases from V and 15 from J; bases not matched to a gene: 9. The CDR3 consists of 14 residues.

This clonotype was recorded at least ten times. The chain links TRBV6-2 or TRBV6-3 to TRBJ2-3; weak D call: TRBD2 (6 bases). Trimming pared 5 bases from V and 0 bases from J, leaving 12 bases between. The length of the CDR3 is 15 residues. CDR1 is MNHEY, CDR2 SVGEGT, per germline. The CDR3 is CASSKEGGSTDTQYF. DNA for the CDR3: TGTGCCAGCAGTAAGGAGGGCGGAAGCACAGATACGCAGTATTTT.

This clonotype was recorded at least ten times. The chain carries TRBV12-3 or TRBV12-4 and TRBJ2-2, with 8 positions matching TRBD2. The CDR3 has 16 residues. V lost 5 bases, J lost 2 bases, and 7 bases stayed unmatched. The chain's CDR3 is CASSPSGSLNTGELFF. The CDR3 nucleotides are TGTGCCAGCAGTCCGAGCGGGAGTCTCAACACCGGGGAGCTGTTTTTT.

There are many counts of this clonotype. The CDR3 DNA is TGCAGTGCTAGTGCCACAGGGGCCTACGAGCAGTACTTC. Translating gives CSASATGAYEQYF. The rearrangement links TRBV20-1 to TRBJ2-7; 7 bases match TRBD1. Unmatched junction bases numbered 4, after V lost 3 bases and J lost 2 bases. Germline CDR1 is DFQATT and CDR2 is SNEGSKA (reference sequence). This CDR3 is built from 13 residues.

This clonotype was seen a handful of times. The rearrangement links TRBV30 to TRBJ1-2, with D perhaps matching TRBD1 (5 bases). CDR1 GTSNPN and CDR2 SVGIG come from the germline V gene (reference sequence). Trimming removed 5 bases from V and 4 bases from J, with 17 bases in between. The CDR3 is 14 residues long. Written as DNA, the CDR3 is TGTGCCTGGTTTTCAACAGCCAGGGCCTATGGCTACACCTTC. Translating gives CAWFSTARAYGYTF.

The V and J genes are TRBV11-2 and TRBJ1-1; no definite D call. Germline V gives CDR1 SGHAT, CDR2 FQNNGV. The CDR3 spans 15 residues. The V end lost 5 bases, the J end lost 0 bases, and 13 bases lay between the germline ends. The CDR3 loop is CASSPDGPLNTEAFF. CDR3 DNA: TGTGCCAGCAGCCCTGACGGACCTTTGAACACTGAAGCTTTCTTT.